Listed here is a single TCR beta chain. The CDR3 totals 14 residues. CDR1 is LNHDA and CDR2 is SQIVND in the germline V gene (reference sequence). V dropped 7 bases and J dropped 3 bases, with 13 bases sitting between them. Time point noted: new active TB diagnosis, blood taken before or within 7 days of starting treatment. The entry originates in a study of T cells in tuberculosis. TCRdb's table, derived via immunoSEQ multiplex PCR, lists solely in-frame clones and lacks some. The repertoire holds roughly 34,000 clones, with approximately 90% as singletons. The sample in question was PBMCs, obtained at tuberculosis diagnosis. This receptor was identified in an adult with tuberculosis. This sequence joins TRBV19 and TRBJ2-1; D not resolved. As DNA, the CDR3 is TGTGCCAGTATCCCCAAAACGGGCTACAATGAGCAGTTCTTC. It specifies CASIPKTGYNEQFF.